These 10 T cell receptor beta chains were sequenced from one sample in a study of blood T cell repertoires in COVID-19. Libraries were prepared by immunoSEQ multiplex PCR; TCRdb keeps only in-frame clonotypes and omits some of them. The sample shows about 180,000 clones, more than 80% of them seen only once. Source material: peripheral blood. Receptors originate from a human donor in a cohort sampled during active COVID-19.

The chain employs TRBV5-1 and TRBJ2-3; D remains unclear. The CDR3 extends over 13 amino acids. Per germline, CDR1 SGHRS and CDR2 YFSETQ. V shed 3 bases and J shed 0 bases, with 5 bases lying between them. CDR3 amino acids: CASSSLSTDTQYF. CDR3 in DNA: TGCGCCAGCAGCTCCTTAAGCACAGATACGCAGTATTTT.

The rearrangement links TRBV29-1 to TRBJ1-1; TRBD1 might be the D (6 bases). Germline V gives CDR1 SQVTM, CDR2 ANQGSEA. V lost 6 bases and J 4 bases, leaving 15 bases between the germline ends. The CDR3 is 13 residues long. The CDR3 DNA sequence: TGCAGCGTGGAGTATCAACAGGGCACTGAAGCTTTCTTT. Residues: CSVEYQQGTEAFF.

The V call is TRBV12-3 or TRBV12-4, the J call TRBJ1-5, with unresolved D. The CDR3 is made up of 13 amino acids. Trimming took off 5 bases at V and 7 bases at J, with 12 bases between the two ends. The CDR3: CASSRSYPQPQHF. In DNA, the CDR3 is TGTGCCAGCAGTCGGTCCTACCCCCAGCCCCAGCATTTT.

The table lists this clone with a count of one. The CDR3: CASSQESESAEKLFF. CDR3 nucleotides: TGTGCCAGCAGCCAAGAGAGTGAATCCGCGGAAAAACTGTTTTTT. This rearrangement joins TRBV14 to TRBJ1-4; D not resolved. Per germline, CDR1 SGHDN and CDR2 FVKESK. The CDR3 has 15 amino acids. Trimming left V 0 bases short and J 8 bases short, with 13 bases between.

This rearrangement joins TRBV27 to TRBJ2-7, with 9 nucleotides matching TRBD1. This CDR3 has 15 amino acids. With 2 bases clipped from V and 7 bases from J, the junction kept 9 bases outside the gene matches. Germline V gives CDR1 MNHEY, CDR2 SMNVEV (reference sequence). The CDR3 loop reads CASSLTGQGVLEQYF. The CDR3 DNA sequence: TGTGCCAGCAGTTTAACGGGACAGGGAGTTTTGGAGCAGTACTTC.

The rearrangement links TRBV5-5 to TRBJ2-7, with a weak D call TRBD1 (5 bases). Trimming removed 4 bases from V and 3 bases from J, with 8 bases in between. Germline-derived CDR1 and CDR2 are SGHKS and YYEKEE (reference sequence). This CDR3 has 12 residues. CDR3 nucleotide sequence: TGTGCCAGCAGCCCCGACAGCTACGAGCAGTACTTC. It translates to CASSPDSYEQYF.

The gene calls are TRBV9 and TRBJ2-7; no clear D gene. Trimming pared 3 bases from V and 6 bases from J, leaving 7 bases between. The CDR3 extends over 11 amino acids. CDR1 is SGDLS, CDR2 YYNGEE, per germline. The CDR3 region is CASSGDSEQYF. CDR3 bases: TGTGCCAGCAGCGGAGACTCCGAGCAGTACTTC.

V and J are TRBV2 and TRBJ1-5; weak D call: TRBD1 (6 bases). The CDR3 totals 13 residues. Germline CDR1 and CDR2: SNHLY and FYNNEI. The V end was cut by 7 bases, the J end by 5 bases, with 12 bases between. The CDR3 bases are TGTGCCAGCATCAGGGGCCCAGATCAGCCCCAGCATTTT. Residues: CASIRGPDQPQHF.

The chain has TRBV6-5 and TRBJ1-2; 9 bases align to TRBD1. With 4 bases clipped from V and 4 bases from J, the junction kept 4 bases outside the gene matches. Germline V CDR1 and CDR2: MNHEY, SVGAGI. CDR3 length: 14 amino acids. The CDR3 spells CASSWTGASYGYTF. The CDR3 region has the DNA TGTGCCAGCAGTTGGACAGGGGCTAGCTATGGCTACACCTTC.

The chain recombines TRBV6-6 with TRBJ1-2; 7 positions match TRBD1. The CDR3 runs 13 residues. CDR1 is MNHNY, CDR2 SVGAGI, per germline (reference sequence). V shed 7 bases, J shed 5 bases, and the junction held 7 bases outside the gene matches. The CDR3 loop reads CASTGRGMYGYTF. CDR3 DNA sequence: TGTGCCAGCACGGGCAGGGGGATGTATGGCTACACCTTC.